This is a list of T cell receptor beta chains from one sample in a study of human T cells and chemical hapten exposure. Each CDR3 protein is one row after TCRdb ran MiXCR on the RACE reads. The sample has around 100,000 distinct CDR3 sequences, more than 9.5% seen once. The material sequenced was whole blood, taken in connection with sensitization to the hapten diphenylcyclopropenone (DPC). The receptors here all came from a middle-aged woman with alopecia areata. Some clones in this sample may be carry-over from other donors' samples. CDR3s include the opening cysteine and the closing phenylalanine or tryptophan. D genes are given only for firm matches. Clone size, where shown, is once, few, many, or a class for clones that have expanded.

TRBJ2-7,many,NA,TRBV29-1,13,TGCAGCGTTGAGGGCCAAGTGGGTGACGAGCAGTACTTC,CSVEGQVGDEQYF
TRBJ1-5,few,NA,TRBV18,16,TGTGCCAGCTCACCACCAAGAGGGGCCGAGTATCAGCCCCAGCATTTT,CASSPPRGAEYQPQHF
TRBJ2-1,few,NA,TRBV24-1,16,TGTGCCACCAGTGACCCGACAGGACCGGCTCGTAATGAGCAGTTCTTC,CATSDPTGPARNEQFF
TRBJ2-7,few,NA,TRBV7-9,13,TGTGCCAGCAGCCGGCCCGCCTCCTACGAGCAGTACTTC,CASSRPASYEQYF
TRBJ2-2,few,NA,TRBV7-2,14,TGTGCCAGCAGCCCCAACGCGCCGGTCGGGGAGCTGTTTTTT,CASSPNAPVGELFF
TRBJ2-1,NA,TRBD1,TRBV9,18,TGTGCCAGCAGCGCGCGGTCTGGACAGGGAAAGGGCTACAATGAGCAGTTCTTC,CASSARSGQGKGYNEQFF
TRBJ2-7,NA,TRBD1,TRBV9,14,TGTGCCAGCAGCTTAACCGGGACAGGGGTCGAGCAGTACTTC,CASSLTGTGVEQYF
TRBJ2-2,NA,NA,TRBV6-5,15,TGTGCCAGCAGTTACGGGCAGGGACACACCGGGGAGCTGTTTTTT,CASSYGQGHTGELFF
TRBJ2-7,few,TRBD1,TRBV27,14,TGTGCCAGCAGTGAACGACAGGGTCGGTCCGAGCAGTACTTC,CASSERQGRSEQYF
TRBJ2-7,many,NA,TRBV7-2,14,TGTGCCAGCAGCATATACATGGGCTTAGGAGAGCAGTACTTC,CASSIYMGLGEQYF
TRBJ1-1,many,NA,TRBV25-1,17,TGTGCCAGCAGTGAATATCAAGGATCCCCCCCGGGGTTTAAAGCTTTCTTT,CASSEYQGSPPGFKAFF
TRBJ1-5,NA,NA,TRBV7-2,14,TGTGCCAGCAGCTTACGGACGGTGCGGGAGCCCCAGCATTTT,CASSLRTVREPQHF
TRBJ2-1,many,TRBD2,TRBV3-1,15,TGTGCCAGCAGCCTTAAGCGGGGAGGAGTGAATGAGCAGTTCTTC,CASSLKRGGVNEQFF
TRBJ2-5,few,TRBD1,TRBV19,13,TGTGCCAGTAGCCGACAGGGGCAAGAGACCCAGTACTTC,CASSRQGQETQYF
TRBJ2-2,few,NA,TRBV7-6,16,TGTGCCAGCAGCTCGACCGGACACGCGAACACCGGGGAGCTGTTTTTT,CASSSTGHANTGELFF
TRBJ2-3,few,NA,TRBV4-3,21,TGCGCCAGCAGCCAAGAAGCGTTAGTAACCAAAACTCTTGTTCGCACAGATACGCAGTATTTT,CASSQEALVTKTLVRTDTQYF
TRBJ2-7,few,TRBD1,TRBV27,13,TGTGCCAGCAGTGACAGGGGGCTCTACGAGCAGTACTTC,CASSDRGLYEQYF
TRBJ2-5,few,NA,TRBV25-1,13,TGTGCCAGCAGTGAATTAACAGGCCAGACCCAGTACTTC,CASSELTGQTQYF
TRBJ2-3,many,TRBD2,TRBV10-3,16,TGTGCCACAAAGCCAGCGGGGGGCCGAGGCACAGATACGCAGTATTTT,CATKPAGGRGTDTQYF
TRBJ1-2,many,NA,TRBV14,15,TGTGCCAGCAGCCAAGACCAGGTCTCTAACTATGGCTACACCTTC,CASSQDQVSNYGYTF
TRBJ2-7,few,TRBD2,TRBV7-4,15,TGTGCCAGCAGCTCCATAGCGGGAGAACTGTACGAGCAGTACTTC,CASSSIAGELYEQYF
TRBJ2-7,NA,TRBD2,TRBV9,15,TGTGCCAGCAGCGCCCATCTAGCGGGAGTTGGCGAGCAGTACTTC,CASSAHLAGVGEQYF
TRBJ2-3,many,TRBD2,TRBV12-3/TRBV12-4,18,TGTGCCAGCAGTCGACGACGCGTGGCGGGAGTTGGGTCAGATACGCAGTATTTT,CASSRRRVAGVGSDTQYF
TRBJ2-7,NA,NA,TRBV27,14,TGTGCCAGCAGTCTCCGGGACCATACTTACGAGCAGTACTTC,CASSLRDHTYEQYF
TRBJ1-2,many,NA,TRBV7-2,15,TGTGCCAGCAGCTTAGGCCCGGGGCAGGTTTATGGCTACACCTTC,CASSLGPGQVYGYTF
TRBJ2-2,many,NA,TRBV3-1,13,TGTGCCAGCAGCTCAGGGTATGGCGGGGAGCTGTTTTTT,CASSSGYGGELFF
TRBJ2-7,NA,TRBD2,TRBV20-1,17,TGCAGTGCTAGCTCCGGGGGGGGCAGGCGAAAAACCTACGAGCAGTACTTC,CSASSGGGRRKTYEQYF
TRBJ2-4,many,NA,TRBV18,14,TGTGCCAGCTCACCCTCAGGGACGATGAACATTCAGTACTTC,CASSPSGTMNIQYF
TRBJ2-3,NA,TRBD2,TRBV29-1,15,TGCAGCGCTCATAGAGGGGGCCTAGCGGGAGTTGGGCAGTATTTT,CSAHRGGLAGVGQYF
TRBJ1-1,few,NA,TRBV27,16,TGTGCCAGCAGTTTATCGCGGGCACCAATGAACACTGAAGCTTTCTTT,CASSLSRAPMNTEAFF
TRBJ2-6,NA,NA,TRBV9,18,TGTGCCAGCAGCTTCAGTAGCCAGGCGCTACGGGGGGCCAACGTCCTGACTTTC,CASSFSSQALRGANVLTF